A selection of T cell receptor beta chains follows, all from one sample in a study of breast tumors, draining lymph nodes, adjacent tissues. TCRdb re-called the multiplex PCR reads with MiXCR, one entry per CDR3 protein. This table holds about 230,000 distinct CDR3 sequences, about 30% found once. Specimen: axillary lymph node tissue. The receptors come from a female donor with breast cancer. Some clones in this sample may be carry-over from other donors' samples. CDR3s include the opening cysteine and the closing phenylalanine or tryptophan. The order of the fields is J gene, clone size, V gene, D gene, CDR3 protein, CDR3 DNA. D genes are given only for firm matches. Clone size appears in some rows only: once, few, many, or a class for an expanded clone.

>TRBJ2-1|many|TRBV5-1|NA
CASSSGRGSGYNEQFF
TGCGCCAGCAGCTCAGGTAGGGGTAGCGGATACAATGAGCAGTTCTTC
>TRBJ2-4|many|TRBV10-2|NA
CASGLPLSIQYF
TGCGCCAGCGGCCTGCCCCTGAGCATTCAGTACTTC
>TRBJ2-3|NA|TRBV5-1|TRBD2
CASSLGVAGGPGDTQYF
TGCGCCAGCAGCTTGGGGGTAGCGGGAGGGCCGGGAGATACGCAGTATTTT
>TRBJ2-7|many|TRBV7-9|TRBD1
CASSLGQGNYEQYF
TGTGCCAGCAGCTTGGGACAGGGGAACTACGAGCAGTACTTC
>TRBJ1-1|NA|TRBV6-5|NA
CASRQTGIMNTEAFF
TGTGCCAGCAGACAAACGGGAATCATGAACACTGAAGCTTTCTTT
>TRBJ2-3|NA|TRBV3-1|NA
CASSQQGKTDTQYF
TGTGCCAGCAGCCAACAGGGGAAAACAGATACGCAGTATTTT
>TRBJ1-1|NA|TRBV7-3|NA
CASSALGGRTEAFF
TGTGCCAGCAGCGCCCTTGGGGGGCGAACTGAAGCTTTCTTT
>TRBJ2-7|many|TRBV3-1|NA
CASSQDLERTYEQYF
TGTGCCAGCAGCCAAGATCTGGAGCGCACCTACGAGCAGTACTTC
>TRBJ2-4|NA|TRBV20-1|TRBD1
CSAKQGVLDTQYF
TGCAGTGCTAAACAGGGGGTCCTGGACACTCAGTACTTC
>TRBJ1-6|many|TRBV14|TRBD1
CASSRLAGTGGASYNSPLHF
TGTGCCAGCAGCCGTCTAGCCGGGACAGGGGGCGCTTCCTATAATTCACCCCTCCACTTT
>TRBJ1-4|NA|TRBV20-1|TRBD1
CSAIRQGVGGEKLFF
TGCAGTGCTATTCGACAGGGCGTTGGGGGGGAAAAACTGTTTTTT
>TRBJ2-3|many|TRBV7-6|TRBD2
CASSSSGRGITQYF
TGTGCCAGCAGTTCTAGCGGGAGGGGCATTACGCAGTATTTT
>TRBJ2-1|NA|TRBV4-2|TRBD1
CASSQSSGTGDNEQFF
TGTGCCAGCAGCCAAAGCTCCGGGACAGGGGACAATGAGCAGTTCTTC
>TRBJ2-5|many|TRBV14|NA
CASSLWGTQYF
TGTGCCAGCAGCCTGTGGGGGACCCAGTACTTC
>TRBJ2-1|many|TRBV3-1|TRBD2
CASSRDYAYNEQFF
TGTGCCAGCAGCCGGGACTACGCCTACAATGAGCAGTTCTTC
>TRBJ2-1|many|TRBV5-1|TRBD2
CASSLEGTSGIYEQFF
TGCGCCAGCAGCTTGGAAGGGACTAGCGGGATCTATGAGCAGTTCTTC
>TRBJ2-3|many|TRBV9|NA
CASSVAGYTDTQYF
TGTGCCAGCAGCGTAGCCGGATACACAGATACGCAGTATTTT
>TRBJ1-2|many|TRBV20-1|NA
CSADEAGGYGYTF
TGCAGTGCAGATGAAGCAGGCGGCTATGGCTACACCTTC
>TRBJ1-1|NA|TRBV20-1|NA
CSADDVRNTEAFF
TGCAGTGCCGATGACGTGCGGAACACTGAAGCTTTCTTT
>TRBJ2-2|NA|TRBV27|TRBD1
CASSPPGQGAAGELFF
TGTGCCAGCAGCCCCCCGGGACAGGGGGCGGCCGGGGAGCTGTTTTTT
>TRBJ1-4|NA|TRBV6-4|NA
CASSGQGKEGEKLFF
TGTGCCAGCAGTGGTCAGGGGAAAGAGGGCGAAAAACTGTTTTTT
>TRBJ1-2|NA|TRBV29-1|NA
CSVSQAGYYGYTF
TGCAGCGTGTCCCAGGCAGGCTACTATGGCTACACCTTC
>TRBJ2-7|many|TRBV7-2|NA
CASSLEVPSYEQYF
TGTGCCAGCAGCTTAGAGGTCCCCAGCTACGAGCAGTACTTC
>TRBJ2-7|many|TRBV5-1|TRBD2
CASSLWGGYEQYF
TGCGCCAGCAGCTTGTGGGGGGGCTACGAGCAGTACTTC
>TRBJ1-5|NA|TRBV10-2|NA
CASRGGGLNQPQHF
TGCGCCAGCAGGGGGGGGGGGTTAAATCAGCCCCAGCATTTT
>TRBJ2-1|NA|TRBV6-2/TRBV6-3|TRBD2
CASIMGSGGYNEQFF
TGTGCCAGCATTATGGGAAGCGGGGGGTACAATGAGCAGTTCTTC
>TRBJ2-7|many|TRBV6-5|TRBD2
CASSWGGPPYEQYF
TGTGCCAGCAGTTGGGGGGGTCCCCCTTACGAGCAGTACTTC
>TRBJ1-5|many|TRBV6-6|NA
CASQIDSYSNQPQHF
TGTGCCAGCCAGATCGACAGCTATAGCAATCAGCCCCAGCATTTT
>TRBJ1-5|NA|TRBV15|TRBD1
CATSSATGVGSYSNQPQHF
TGTGCCACCAGCAGTGCGACAGGGGTGGGATCATATAGCAATCAGCCCCAGCATTTT
>TRBJ2-5|many|TRBV20-1|NA
CSVSRDAETQYF
TGCAGTGTCTCTCGGGATGCAGAGACCCAGTACTTC
>TRBJ1-4|many|TRBV12-3/TRBV12-4|TRBD1
CASSLVAGGEKLFF
TGTGCCAGCAGTTTAGTAGCAGGGGGGGAAAAACTGTTTTTT
>TRBJ2-7|few|TRBV6-5|TRBD1
CASSHGTAPYEQYF
TGTGCCAGCAGTCACGGGACAGCCCCTTACGAGCAGTACTTC
>TRBJ2-7|many|TRBV30|TRBD2
CAWSVRRLASSYEQYF
TGTGCCTGGAGTGTACGACGACTAGCGAGCTCCTACGAGCAGTACTTC
>TRBJ2-1|NA|TRBV15|TRBD2
CATSRDDGGLGSYNEQFF
TGTGCCACCAGCAGAGACGATGGCGGACTAGGCTCCTACAATGAGCAGTTCTTC
>TRBJ1-5|many|TRBV6-6|TRBD1
CASSYSGGGVREGQAQHF
TGTGCCAGCAGTTACTCAGGAGGGGGTGTTCGGGAGGGACAGGCCCAGCATTTT
>TRBJ2-4|many|TRBV20-1|NA
CSADRGSKNIQYF
TGCAGTGCAGACCGGGGGTCCAAAAACATTCAGTACTTC
>TRBJ1-1|few|TRBV20-1|TRBD1
CSARATGGKNTEAFF
TGCAGTGCTAGGGCAACAGGGGGCAAGAACACTGAAGCTTTCTTT
>TRBJ2-1|many|TRBV7-3|TRBD2
CASSLSTSGSTEQFF
TGTGCCAGCAGCTTAAGCACTAGCGGGAGCACTGAGCAGTTCTTC
>TRBJ1-1|NA|TRBV5-8|NA
CASSLYRGTEAFF
TGTGCCAGCAGCCTGTACAGAGGGACTGAAGCTTTCTTT
>TRBJ2-3|many|TRBV4-2|NA
CASSQASTDTQYF
TGTGCCAGCAGCCAAGCAAGCACAGATACGCAGTATTTT
>TRBJ2-7|many|TRBV12-3/TRBV12-4|NA
CASSAGTYEQYF
TGTGCCAGCTCTGCCGGAACCTACGAGCAGTACTTC
>TRBJ2-5|once|TRBV7-2|NA
CASSLGARRSKETQYF
TGTGCCAGCAGCTTAGGGGCCAGAAGAAGTAAAGAGACCCAGTACTTC
>TRBJ2-5|many|TRBV20-1|NA
CSADTPPGTPQETQYF
TGCAGTGCGGACACGCCCCCCGGGACTCCACAAGAGACCCAGTACTTC
>TRBJ1-2|NA|TRBV10-3|TRBD1
CAISNRGLGYGYTF
TGTGCCATCAGTAACAGGGGCCTCGGCTATGGCTACACCTTC
>TRBJ2-7|NA|TRBV4-3|NA
CASSQDSSGAGREQYF
TGCGCCAGCAGCCAAGATAGTTCCGGGGCAGGTCGGGAGCAGTACTTC
>TRBJ2-3|many|TRBV11-3|NA
CASSLNPPSVLGAGTDTQYF
TGTGCCAGCAGCTTAAACCCCCCGTCTGTTTTGGGGGCCGGAACAGATACGCAGTATTTT